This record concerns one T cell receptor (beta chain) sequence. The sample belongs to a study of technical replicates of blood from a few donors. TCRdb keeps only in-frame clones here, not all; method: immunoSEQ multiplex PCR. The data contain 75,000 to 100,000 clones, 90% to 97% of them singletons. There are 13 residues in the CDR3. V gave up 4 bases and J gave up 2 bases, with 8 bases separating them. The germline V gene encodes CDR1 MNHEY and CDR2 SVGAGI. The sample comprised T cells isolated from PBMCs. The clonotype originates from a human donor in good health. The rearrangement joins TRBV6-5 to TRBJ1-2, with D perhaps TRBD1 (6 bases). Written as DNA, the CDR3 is TGTGCCAGCAGTTTTACAGGGAACTATGGCTACACCTTC. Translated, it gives CASSFTGNYGYTF.